This T cell receptor (beta chain) was retrieved from a study of radiation and T cells in renal cell carcinoma. The method was immunoSEQ multiplex PCR; TCRdb's version includes in-frame clones alone and lacks a portion of them. Of roughly 13,000 clones in the sample, 55% to 70% were seen once. Treatment noted: treatment-naive control, cytoreductive nephrectomy. By share of the sample, this clone is medium-sized. The V gene's germline CDR1 is LNHDA and CDR2 SQIVND (reference sequence). The length of the CDR3 is 16 residues. V shed 4 bases and J 1 base; nucleotides not matched to a gene: 9. This chain uses TRBV19 with TRBJ2-5, with 7 nucleotides matching TRBD1. The starting material was tumor tissue, obtained from a patient whose treatment was nephrectomy without radiotherapy. This receptor was identified in a man in his forties or fifties with renal cell carcinoma. The CDR3 is CASSTGQEGVQETQYF. The CDR3 DNA reads as TGTGCCAGTAGTACCGGACAGGAAGGGGTCCAAGAGACCCAGTACTTC.